This T cell receptor beta chain was profiled in a study of T cell responses to AZD1222 COVID-19 vaccine. The ends lost 6 bases at V and 1 base at J; junction bases unmatched: 5. Germline loops: CDR1 LGHNT, CDR2 FRNRAP. The CDR3 length is 16 residues. Clones were sequenced by immunoSEQ multiplex PCR, and TCRdb holds only the in-frame ones, with some missing. Of approximately 150,000 clones in the sample, 92% were seen once. This sequence originates from an adult who received the AZD1222 COVID-19 vaccine. Sequences were derived from peripheral blood, sampled 28 days after the second AZD1222 dose. The gene calls are TRBV12-5 and TRBJ2-1; 11 bases fit TRBD2. In DNA form, the CDR3 reads TGTGCTAGTGGGCAGACTAGCGGGAAATCCTACAATGAGCAGTTCTTC. Translated, it gives CASGQTSGKSYNEQFF.